The 31 T cell receptor beta chains presented below share a single source sample, sequenced in a study of blood T cell repertoires in COVID-19. The method was immunoSEQ multiplex PCR; TCRdb's version includes in-frame clones alone and lacks a portion of them. Counted here are about 230,000 clones, roughly 84% occurring once; the ten biggest clones make up 2% to 2.5%. The specimen was peripheral blood. The origin of the receptors is a man in his forties who had recovered from COVID-19.

The chain links TRBV18 to TRBJ1-1, with 9 bases fitting TRBD1. The V and J ends lost 2 bases and 8 bases, in that order; junction bases with no gene match: 6. Germline V gene data show CDR1 as KGHSH and CDR2 as LQKENI. The CDR3 loop spans 14 amino acids. The CDR3 spells CASSPDTGGAEAFF. CDR3 in DNA: TGTGCCAGCTCACCAGACACAGGGGGCGCGGAAGCTTTCTTT.

The chain couples TRBV3-1 (or the pseudogene TRBV3-2) to TRBJ2-3; TRBD2 is a possible D gene (5 bases). The CDR3 contains 15 residues. The V end lost 3 bases, the J end lost 6 bases, and 16 bases lay between the germline ends. Germline V CDR1 and CDR2: LGHDT, YNNKEL (reference sequence). CDR3 DNA sequence: TGTGCCAGCAGCCAGGGGTCGGGGAGTTTGGATACGCAGTATTTT. The encoded protein is CASSQGSGSLDTQYF.

J is TRBJ1-4 and V is TRBV29-1, with TRBD1 identical over 8 bases. This CDR3 region has 15 residues. J lost 5 bases, V lost 1 base, and 6 bases had no gene match. Germline CDR1 reads SQVTM; CDR2 reads ANQGSEA. CDR3 amino acids: CSVEGGQASNEKLFF. The CDR3 DNA is TGCAGCGTTGAAGGGGGACAGGCTTCGAATGAAAAACTGTTTTTT.

J is TRBJ1-2 and V is TRBV5-4; D is ambiguous. V was pared by 0 bases and J by 4 bases, with 16 bases between. Germline V CDR1 and CDR2: SGHNT, YYREEE (reference sequence). The CDR3 is made up of 16 amino acids. This CDR3 reads CASSLVSGAIGYGYTF. For the CDR3, the DNA is TGTGCCAGCAGCTTGGTGTCGGGAGCTATTGGCTATGGCTACACCTTC.

This clone has a single count. The J gene is TRBJ1-3, the V gene TRBV10-3; TRBD1 agrees at 9 bases. This CDR3 contains 15 residues. Trimming cost V 5 bases and J 2 bases; bases outside gene matches: 4. The germline V gene encodes CDR1 ENHRY and CDR2 SYGVKD. CDR3 protein: CAISPGTGTGNTIYF. The CDR3 DNA sequence: TGTGCCATCAGTCCCGGGACAGGGACTGGAAACACCATATATTTT.

V gene TRBV7-2 combines with J gene TRBJ1-2; D is undetermined. The CDR3 has 13 amino acids. The V end was cut by 5 bases, the J end by 6 bases, with 13 bases between. The germline V gene has CDR1 SGHTA and CDR2 FQGNSA. In DNA, the CDR3 is TGTGCCAGCAGCGCGGACTATTATCATGGCTACACCTTC. It encodes CASSADYYHGYTF.

This clone occurred once. This chain uses TRBV6-5 with TRBJ2-5; 7 nucleotides align to TRBD2. V shed 0 bases and J 4 bases; nucleotides not matched to a gene: 8. The CDR3 covers 16 residues. CDR1 is MNHEY, CDR2 SVGAGI, per germline. The CDR3 nucleotides are TGTGCCAGCAGTTACTCGATGGGAGGGCTAGGAGAGACCCAGTACTTC. Translation: CASSYSMGGLGETQYF.

The chain has TRBV6-4 and TRBJ1-6; no definite D call. V gave up 0 bases and J gave up 6 bases, with 6 bases separating them. The germline gives CDR1 MRHNA, CDR2 SNTAGT. This CDR3 has 14 residues. CDR3 amino acids: CASSDSFSNSPLHF. Written as DNA, the CDR3 is TGTGCCAGCAGTGACTCTTTCTCTAATTCACCCCTCCACTTT.

CDR3 loop: CASRRDRVSTDTQYF. The CDR3 DNA reads TGTGCCAGCAGGAGGGACAGGGTTTCCACAGATACGCAGTATTTT. The V call is TRBV2, the J call TRBJ2-3; 9 bases fit TRBD1. Trimming cost V 6 bases and J 2 bases; bases outside gene matches: 6. The CDR3 is made up of 15 amino acids. The germline V gene encodes CDR1 SNHLY and CDR2 FYNNEI.

The chain uses TRBV18 and TRBJ2-7, with TRBD1 identical over 8 bases. The CDR3 is 14 amino acids. Trimming took 6 bases from V and 3 from J; bases not matched to a gene: 7. CDR1 KGHSH and CDR2 LQKENI come from the germline V gene. DNA for the CDR3: TGTGCCAGCTCTGCGGACAGGGCCATCTACGAGCAGTACTTC. Translating it yields CASSADRAIYEQYF.

V is TRBV5-1 and J is TRBJ2-7; 7 bases match TRBD1. V lost 7 bases to trimming and J lost 5 bases; unmatched junction nucleotides: 12. CDR3 length: 14 residues. Germline lookup yields CDR1 SGHRS and CDR2 YFSETQ. The CDR3 nucleotides are TGCGCCAGCGCCGTGACAGGGTCCCTGGACGAGCAGTACTTC. Its protein product is CASAVTGSLDEQYF.

V and J are TRBV30 and TRBJ2-4, with TRBD2 identical over 9 bases. The CDR3 has 15 amino acids. Germline V lookup: CDR1 GTSNPN, CDR2 SVGIG (reference sequence). After removal of 1 base from V and 8 bases from J, the junction contained 9 bases not matched to a gene. This chain's CDR3 is CAWSGGAGGPYIQYF. CDR3 bases: TGTGCCTGGAGTGGTGGGGCGGGAGGGCCATACATTCAGTACTTC.

The chain uses TRBV5-6 and TRBJ2-7, with a weak D call TRBD2 (6 bases). The CDR3 consists of 15 residues. Germline values: CDR1 SGHDT, CDR2 YYEEEE. Deletions cut 1 base from V and 2 bases from J, with 13 bases between. Here the CDR3 reads CASSLSPGRTYEQYF. CDR3 nucleotides: TGTGCCAGCAGCTTGTCCCCAGGGAGGACCTACGAGCAGTACTTC.

The chain is built from TRBV19 and TRBJ1-3; D is unresolved. The CDR3 is 15 amino acids. The V gene lost 5 bases and the J gene lost 0 bases, with 11 bases spanning the gap. Per the germline V gene, CDR1 is LNHDA and CDR2 is SQIVND (reference sequence). The CDR3 region is CASSFLAGSGNTIYF. CDR3 DNA sequence: TGTGCCAGTAGTTTTTTGGCGGGCTCTGGAAACACCATATATTTT.

For this clone: Additional DNA sequences in this sample encode the identical CDR3. For the CDR3, the DNA is TGTGCCAGCAGTTATCCGGGACAGGGGGATACTGAAGCTTTCTTT. Translated, it gives CASSYPGQGDTEAFF. The gene calls are TRBV6-5 and TRBJ1-1; 11 bases fit TRBD1. The CDR3 loop spans 15 amino acids. Per the germline V gene, CDR1 is MNHEY and CDR2 is SVGAGI. V lost 3 bases to trimming and J lost 5 bases; unmatched junction nucleotides: 5.

V usage is TRBV5-1 and J usage is TRBJ1-6, with D possibly TRBD1 on 5 matching bases. The CDR3 consists of 18 residues. V was shortened by 1 base and J by 0 bases, with 14 bases between the two germline ends. Germline CDR1 is SGHRS and CDR2 is YFSETQ. CDR3 DNA sequence: TGCGCCAGCAGCTTGATGGGGGGGTCGAGCTCCTATAATTCACCCCTCCACTTT. This translates into CASSLMGGSSSYNSPLHF.

This chain connects TRBV5-1 to TRBJ2-7, with TRBD2 matching over 13 bases. CDR3 size: 16 residues. Germline loops: CDR1 SGHRS, CDR2 YFSETQ. The trim removed 2 bases at V and 3 bases at J, leaving 5 bases unmatched. CDR3 amino acids: CASSFGLAGVNYEQYF. DNA of the CDR3: TGCGCCAGCAGCTTTGGACTAGCGGGAGTTAACTACGAGCAGTACTTC. Full variable domain (missing parts from reference TRBV5-1 and TRBJ2-7): KAGVTQTPRYLIKTRGQQVTLSCSPISGHRSVSWYQQTPGQGLQFLFEYFSETQRNKGNFPGRFSGRQFSNSRSEMNVSTLELGDSALYLCASSFGLAGVNYEQYFGPGTRLTVT.

The chain carries TRBV7-9 and TRBJ2-1; D is perhaps TRBD1 (5 bases). Trimming removed 0 bases at V and 1 base at J, with 7 bases between. CDR1 is SEHNR, CDR2 FQNEAQ, per germline (reference sequence). This CDR3 is 15 amino acids long. The CDR3 protein is CASSLAQGSYNEQFF. The CDR3 region has the DNA TGTGCCAGCAGCTTAGCCCAGGGTTCCTACAATGAGCAGTTCTTC.

This chain joins TRBV11-3 and TRBJ2-2, with a weak D call TRBD1 (7 bases). V was shortened by 5 bases and J by 1 base, with 11 bases between the two germline ends. The CDR3 sequence is 15 residues long. Germline lookup yields CDR1 SGHNT and CDR2 YENEEA. The CDR3 loop reads CASSPQGGNTGELFF. DNA for the CDR3: TGTGCCAGCAGCCCTCAGGGGGGGAACACCGGGGAGCTGTTTTTT. The variable domain in full, completed from reference TRBV11-3 and TRBJ2-2, reads EAGVVQSPRYKIIEKKQPVAFWCNPISGHNTLYWYLQNLGQGPELLIRYENEEAVDDSQLPKDRFSAERLKGVDSTLKIQPAELGDSAVYLCASSPQGGNTGELFFGEGSRLTVL.

The CDR3 region is CASSLGDRTEQYF. DNA for the CDR3: TGTGCCAGCAGTTTAGGGGACAGGACTGAGCAGTACTTC. This rearrangement joins TRBV12-3 or TRBV12-4 to TRBJ2-7, with 8 bases fitting TRBD1. CDR3 size: 13 residues. V shed 1 base and J 7 bases; nucleotides not matched to a gene: 3.

The sample holds one count of this clone. The CDR3: CASSREGYGDTQYF. CDR3 coding DNA: TGTGCCAGCAGCCGAGAGGGATACGGTGATACGCAGTATTTT. This chain uses TRBV11-2 with TRBJ2-3; D might be TRBD2 (5 bases). Germline V CDR1 and CDR2: SGHAT, FQNNGV. The CDR3 totals 14 residues. V was shortened by 5 bases and J by 6 bases, with 15 bases between the two germline ends.

The chain couples TRBV30 to TRBJ1-2, with D hard to call. CDR3 length: 10 amino acids. The V and J ends lost 3 bases and 7 bases respectively, with 6 bases between them. Looked up from germline, CDR1 is GTSNPN and CDR2 is SVGIG (reference sequence). The CDR3 loop reads CAWRRSGYTF. CDR3 nucleotides: TGTGCCTGGAGGAGAAGTGGCTACACCTTC.

The chain is built from TRBV29-1 and TRBJ2-6; TRBD1 aligns across 7 bases. The ends lost 5 bases at V and 0 bases at J; junction bases unmatched: 10. CDR1 is SQVTM, CDR2 ANQGSEA, per germline. The CDR3 runs 17 residues. For the CDR3, the DNA is TGCAGCGTTAACCGGGACAGTGATCACTCTGGGGCCAACGTCCTGACTTTC. It yields the protein CSVNRDSDHSGANVLTF.

The chain is built from TRBV11-3 and TRBJ2-1; 7 bases are a match to TRBD1. V shed 8 bases, J shed 0 bases, and the junction held 4 bases outside the gene matches. Germline CDR1 reads SGHNT; CDR2 reads YENEEA. The CDR3 runs to 14 residues. The CDR3 sequence is CASSRDSSYNEQFF. For the CDR3, the DNA is TGTGCCAGCTCGAGGGACAGCTCCTACAATGAGCAGTTCTTC.

As for this clone: This CDR3 is also generated by other DNA sequences in the sample. The J gene is TRBJ2-7, the V gene TRBV6-5, with a tentative D call TRBD2 (6 bases). The V end lost 5 bases, the J end lost 2 bases, and 10 bases lay between the germline ends. The germline gives CDR1 MNHEY, CDR2 SVGAGI. This CDR3 has 13 residues. CDR3 sequence: CASSLPGAYEQYF. The DNA of the CDR3 is TGTGCCAGCAGTCTACCGGGAGCCTACGAGCAGTACTTC.

The chain combines TRBV7-2 with TRBJ2-3, with 10 bases lining up with TRBD2. V dropped 8 bases and J dropped 3; count of bases not matched to a gene: 11. The germline CDR1 and CDR2 sequences are SGHTA and FQGNSA. CDR3 length: 16 amino acids. The chain's CDR3 is CASSVAGGLGTDTQYF. The CDR3, as DNA: TGTGCCAGCTCGGTAGCGGGGGGCCTAGGAACAGATACGCAGTATTTT.

The rearrangement uses TRBV19 and TRBJ2-7, with 8 bases matching TRBD1. V trimming: 10 bases; J trimming: 6 bases; junction bases outside the gene matches: 8. Germline V gene data show CDR1 as LNHDA and CDR2 as SQIVND (reference sequence). There are 12 residues in the CDR3. The DNA of the CDR3 is TGTGCCACTTCGACAGGGGTTGGCGAGCAGTACTTC. Encoded protein: CATSTGVGEQYF. Looking up the rest from reference TRBV19 and TRBJ2-7 gives the full variable domain: DGGITQSPKYLFRKEGQNVTLSCEQNLNHDAMYWYRQDPGQGLRLIYYSQIVNDFQKGDIAEGYSVSREKKESFPLTVTSAQKNPTAFYLCATSTGVGEQYFGPGTRLTVT.

This CDR3 is CASSQDLRGRYEQFF. The CDR3 coding sequence is TGTGCCAGCAGCCAAGATCTGAGAGGGAGATATGAGCAGTTCTTC. This sequence joins TRBV3-1 (or the pseudogene TRBV3-2) and TRBJ2-1; tentative D call: TRBD2 (5 bases). The V end lost 0 bases, the J end lost 8 bases, and 14 bases lay between the germline ends. Per germline, CDR1 LGHDT and CDR2 YNNKEL (reference sequence). The CDR3 is 15 amino acids.

The chain links TRBV19 to TRBJ2-1, with TRBD2 matching over 8 bases. CDR1 is LNHDA and CDR2 is SQIVND in the germline V gene (reference sequence). The ends lost 6 bases at V and 4 bases at J; junction bases unmatched: 8. The CDR3 length is 15 residues. The CDR3 protein is CASRPAGGVYNEQFF. CDR3 DNA sequence: TGTGCCAGTAGACCCGCGGGAGGAGTTTACAATGAGCAGTTCTTC. Together with reference TRBV19 and TRBJ2-1, the CDR3 gives the full variable domain: DGGITQSPKYLFRKEGQNVTLSCEQNLNHDAMYWYRQDPGQGLRLIYYSQIVNDFQKGDIAEGYSVSREKKESFPLTVTSAQKNPTAFYLCASRPAGGVYNEQFFGPGTRLTVL.

Of note for this clone: The same CDR3 arises from other DNA sequences in this sample as well. V usage is TRBV5-6 and J usage is TRBJ1-2; a possible D gene is TRBD1 (5 bases). Trimming cost V 1 base and J 5 bases, with 12 bases left between them. The CDR3 loop spans 14 amino acids. Germline V gives CDR1 SGHDT, CDR2 YYEEEE. The CDR3 spells CASSLWEGPYGYTF. The DNA for the CDR3 is TGTGCCAGCAGCTTGTGGGAGGGGCCATATGGCTACACCTTC.

The rearrangement links TRBV10-3 to TRBJ2-1; 10 bases fit TRBD1. The CDR3 loop spans 15 amino acids. Trimming took 9 bases from V and 3 from J; bases not matched to a gene: 8. Germline CDR1 and CDR2: ENHRY and SYGVKD. The CDR3 DNA is TGTGCCATGGGGCCCGGGACAGGGGTCTACAATGAGCAGTTCTTC. This sequence encodes CAMGPGTGVYNEQFF.